This T cell receptor (beta chain) was found in a study of control samples from healthy donors and cancer patients. Here immunoSEQ multiplex PCR was the method, and the copy in TCRdb shows in-frame clones only, minus some. Of roughly 95,000 clones in the sample, about 91% were seen once. This TCR derives from a man aged 25-45 years in good health. Material for sequencing was blood.

DNA for the CDR3: TGTGCCAGCAGCTTGGCGGGAGGGAGCACAGATACGCAGTATTTT. Translating it yields CASSLAGGSTDTQYF. V usage is TRBV7-2 and J usage is TRBJ2-3; 9 bases are a match to TRBD2. The CDR3 spans 15 residues. The V gene's germline CDR1 is SGHTA and CDR2 FQGNSA. V trimming: 3 bases; J trimming: 0 bases; junction bases outside the gene matches: 1. The full variable domain, completed using reference TRBV7-2 and TRBJ2-3, is GAGVSQSPSNKVTEKGKDVELRCDPISGHTALYWYRQSLGQGLEFLIYFQGNSAPDKSGLPSDRFSAERTGGSVSTLTIQRTQQEDSAVYLCASSLAGGSTDTQYFGPGTRLTVL.